A single sample is the source of the 10 T cell receptor beta chains below, sequenced in a study of T cell clonality in common variable immunodeficiency. Repertoires were generated with immunoSEQ multiplex PCR, while TCRdb's copy carries only in-frame clones and drops some. The sample contains about 33,000 clones, none of them singletons. The sequencing input was peripheral blood mononuclear cells. All receptors derive from a person aged 18-69 years in good health.

By share, this clone counts as large. The read is 3 residues too short to cover the CDR3 end, so that end is filled in from the germline J gene. The J gene is TRBJ1-2, the V gene TRBV11-3; a weak D match, TRBD1 (6 bases). Germline CDR1 and CDR2: SGHNT and YENEEA. This CDR3 is built from 14 residues. The DNA read from the CDR3 is TGTGCCAGCAGCTTGGGTGGGACAACCCCAGGC. Translation gives CASSLGGTTPG. The whole CDR3 is CASSLGGTTPGYTF.

The chain's CDR3 is CASSLSAGDTYTF. The covered CDR3 bases are TGTGCCAGCAGCTTAAGTGCGGGAGATACC. The rearrangement uses TRBV7-2 and TRBJ1-2; D remains ambiguous. The sequenced fragment ends 3 residues before the CDR3 boundary, so the rest is inferred from the germline J gene. Germline V lookup: CDR1 SGHTA, CDR2 FQGNSA. The CDR3 is made up of 13 amino acids.

In this sample, this clone turned up many times. Sequencing ends 3 residues short of the CDR3 end; the germline J gene provides the rest. The chain is built from TRBV18 and TRBJ1-5; 9 nucleotides match TRBD1. V shed 6 bases and J 7 bases; nucleotides not matched to a gene: 10. CDR3 size: 15 residues. Germline V CDR1 and CDR2: KGHSH, LQKENI. CDR3 bases read: TGTGCCAGCTCCCAACCCCCGGGACAGGGACAGCCC. Translating it yields CASSQPPGQGQP. The full CDR3 reads CASSQPPGQGQPQHF.

Worth noting for this clone: The CDR3 goes on 3 residues after the read ends, and that part is filled in from the germline J gene. The rearrangement joins TRBV11-2 to TRBJ2-1; 12 bases map to TRBD2. V shed 5 bases and J 7 bases; nucleotides not matched to a gene: 3. The CDR3 is made up of 14 amino acids. Germline CDR1 SGHAT, CDR2 FQNNGV. CDR3 region: CASSTTSGSNEQFF. The DNA read from the CDR3 is TGTGCCAGCAGCACGACTAGCGGGAGTAATGAG. The complete variable domain, with remaining parts taken from reference TRBV11-2 and TRBJ2-1, reads EAGVAQSPRYKIIEKRQSVAFWCNPISGHATLYWYQQILGQGPKLLIQFQNNGVVDDSQLPKDRFSAERLKGVDSTLKIQPAKLEDSAVYLCASSTTSGSNEQFFGPGTRLTVL.

At least ten counts were recorded for this clone. The CDR3 goes on 3 residues after the read ends, and that part is filled in from the germline J gene. The chain joins TRBV7-6 to TRBJ1-5; D is unresolved. Germline V gene data show CDR1 as SGHVS and CDR2 as FNYEAQ. Trimming shortened V by 4 bases and J by 4 bases, and 5 bases separated the two germline ends. The CDR3 is made up of 12 amino acids. The CDR3: CASSSGNQPQHF. The CDR3 bases that were read are TGTGCCAGCAGCTCAGGAAATCAGCCC.

This clone has more than one count but fewer than ten. The read halts 3 residues ahead of the CDR3 end, with the missing end drawn from the germline J gene. The V gene is TRBV11-3, the J gene TRBJ2-1, with a possible D match to TRBD2 (5 bases). Trimming shortened V by 5 bases and J by 9 bases, and 14 bases separated the two germline ends. Germline CDR1 and CDR2: SGHNT and YENEEA. The CDR3 loop spans 13 amino acids. The CDR3 spells CASSPGLRGEQFF. The covered CDR3 bases are TGTGCCAGCAGCCCGGGCTTACGGGGTGAG.

Notes on this clone: A junction boundary mismatches the germline segment, possibly from a read error. CDR3 bases read: TGTGCTAGCAGCTCGGGGGAGGGGATCGCC. It encodes CASSSGEGIA. The CDR3, in full, reads CASSSGEGIAYTF. J is TRBJ1-2 and V is TRBV7-7; tentative D call: TRBD1 (5 bases). The CDR3 end falls 3 residues outside the read, so it is completed with the germline J gene. The germline V gene encodes CDR1 SSHAT and CDR2 FNYEAQ (reference sequence). There are 13 residues in the CDR3. Using reference TRBV7-7 and TRBJ1-2 for the parts outside the CDR3, the full variable domain is GAGVSQSPRYKVTKRGQDVTLRCDPISSHATLYWYQQALGQGPEFLTYFNYEAQPDKSGLPSDRFSAERPEGSISTLTIQRTEQRDSAMYRCASSSGEGIAYTFGSGTRLTVV.

The table lists this clone with a few counts. The missing CDR3 end, 3 residues past where the read stops, is filled in from the germline J gene. The chain carries TRBV7-3 and TRBJ2-3; TRBD1 matches at 12 bases. The CDR3 contains 12 residues. Germline values: CDR1 SGHTA, CDR2 FQGTGA. The CDR3 loop reads CASRGTGGTQYF. CDR3 bases read: TGTGCCAGCAGGGGGACAGGGGGCACG.

This clone was seen ten or more times. The read falls 3 residues short of the CDR3 end, and the missing part is taken from the germline J gene. This chain joins TRBV6-2 or TRBV6-3 and TRBJ2-1; TRBD2 aligns across 11 bases. V trimming: 4 bases; J trimming: 2 bases; junction bases outside the gene matches: 7. This CDR3 is built from 17 residues. Germline-derived CDR1 and CDR2 are MNHEY and SVGEGT. The covered CDR3 bases are TGTGCCAGCAGTTTTACTAGCGGGAGTGGGGCCTACAATGAG. Protein product: CASSFTSGSGAYNE. The complete CDR3 sequence is CASSFTSGSGAYNEQFF.

Note on this clone: The CDR3 end falls 3 residues outside the read, so it is completed with the germline J gene. The V call is TRBV7-6, the J call TRBJ2-3, with D uncertain. From germline, CDR1 is SGHVS and CDR2 FNYEAQ. The CDR3 contains 15 residues. The CDR3 bases that were read are TGTGCCAGCAGCTTAGAGGCAGGCCTAAAGAGAACG. It yields the protein CASSLEAGLKRT. From start to end, the CDR3 is CASSLEAGLKRTQYF.